This T cell receptor beta chain emerged from a study of response to subunit inactivated influenza vaccine (dated by TCRdb to 2016 to 2019). At the level of the whole study: The study used deep quantitative T cell receptor repertoire profiling to track responses to a trivalent subunit inactivated influenza vaccine.

Libraries were built with RT-PCR. TCRdb names Illumina HiSeq 2500 as the instrument used. TCRdb reworked the public reads: Q25 trimming with fastp, MiXCR clone assembly, productive beta chains retained. Each record represents a unique CDR3 protein, reported with the most common genes and DNA among its rows. The sample records roughly 460,000 distinct CDR3 sequences, 11% of which are singletons. Of the sample, about 12% falls within the top ten clones. This clonotype was observed a handful of times. It has no known antigen specificity. Base qualities are missing; no much larger clone stands one base away. The meaning of the sample's time point label: 45 days after influenza vaccine administration. Overall study results and their limits: The authors proposed that each seasonal influenza vaccination may bring in only a limited number of new T cells.

The sample in question was PBMCs from blood, obtained more than 35 days after vaccination. This receptor was taken from a man aged 50 to 60 who received an inactivated influenza vaccine. Donor details come from another sample of the same person, matched by shared clones.

The sequenced DNA: TGCGCCAGCAGCCGGGGACAGGGGGCGACCTACGAGCAGTACTTC. Its protein is CASSRGQGATYEQYF. The V and J genes are TRBV5-1 and TRBJ2-7; 12 central bases correspond to TRBD1. CDR1 and CDR2, looked up from the germline V gene, are SGHRS and YFSETQ. Compared with germline, V lacks 4 bases and J lacks 2 bases; bases without a gene match: 4. Reading from cysteine to phenylalanine, the CDR3 counts 15 amino acids. The sequence is cut down to CDR3 DNA, 45 bases in frame from base 1. Here the CDR3 is joined to the reference TRBV5-1 and TRBJ2-7 genes, and the full variable domain is: KAGVTQTPRYLIKTRGQQVTLSCSPISGHRSVSWYQQTPGQGLQFLFEYFSETQRNKGNFPGRFSGRQFSNSRSEMNVSTLELGDSALYLCASSRGQGATYEQYFGPGTRLTVT.